These 22 T cell receptor beta chains originate from one sample sequenced in a study of T cells in women clearing cervical HPV infection. The table came from immunoSEQ multiplex PCR; TCRdb's copy has only in-frame clones and leaves some out. Its clone listing holds fewer than 30,000 clones. What was sequenced was blood buffy coat. The receptors come from a woman between 18 and 69 years old with a cervical HPV16 infection that either progressed to CIN3+ or cleared (not recorded which).

Points on this clone: The CDR3 end falls 3 residues outside the read, so it is completed with the germline J gene. This chain links TRBV6-1 with TRBJ1-2; D unresolved. The CDR3 extends over 14 amino acids. Germline CDR1 reads MNHNS; CDR2 reads SASEGT. V was clipped by 4 bases and J by 2 bases, with 11 bases between them. CDR3 loop: CASSVLTRNYGYTF. The sequenced CDR3 bases are TGTGCCAGCAGTGTCCTCACAAGAAACTATGGC.

Remarks on this clone: The missing CDR3 end, 3 residues past where the read stops, is filled in from the germline J gene. The J gene is TRBJ1-2, the V gene TRBV5-1; the match to TRBD1 covers 8 bases. Trimming removed 1 base from V and 7 bases from J; junction bases left unmatched: 6. This CDR3 spans 14 amino acids. Germline loops: CDR1 SGHRS, CDR2 YFSETQ. CDR3 sequence reads: CASSLTGQAGGYTF. CDR3 DNA, as far as it was read: TGCGCCAGCAGCTTGACGGGACAGGCGGGTGGC.

With respect to this clone: The CDR3 end lies 3 residues beyond the end of the read and is filled in from the germline J gene. This chain connects TRBV6-2 or TRBV6-3 to TRBJ1-2; 7 nucleotides match TRBD1. Germline V lookup: CDR1 MNHEY, CDR2 SVGEGT. CDR3 length equals 14 residues. CDR3 amino acids: CASSKTDRVHDYTF. The sequenced CDR3 bases are TGTGCCAGCAGTAAGACCGACAGGGTACACGAC.

As concerns this clone: The CDR3 goes on 3 residues after the read ends, and that part is filled in from the germline J gene. The rearrangement joins TRBV2 to TRBJ1-2; a possible D gene is TRBD1 (6 bases). V lost 6 bases to trimming and J lost 4 bases, with 15 bases between them. This CDR3 spans 14 amino acids. Germline V gives CDR1 SNHLY, CDR2 FYNNEI. The CDR3 here is CASRVGQGTYGYTF. The CDR3 bases that were read are TGTGCCAGCAGAGTAGGGCAGGGGACCTATGGC.

CDR3 loop: CASSYSAGGVPYNEQFF. CDR3 DNA (partial): TGTGCCAGCAGTTACTCGGCGGGAGGAGTCCCTTACAATGAG. The chain uses TRBV6-2 or TRBV6-3 and TRBJ2-1; 8 bases are a match to TRBD2. The read ends 3 residues shy of where the CDR3 ends; the end is completed using the germline J gene. Germline V lookup: CDR1 MNHEY, CDR2 SVGEGT. CDR3 length: 17 amino acids. V dropped 0 bases and J dropped 4; count of bases not matched to a gene: 8.

Points on this clone: The read halts 3 residues ahead of the CDR3 end, with the missing end drawn from the germline J gene. This chain connects TRBV18 to TRBJ1-2; D is perhaps TRBD1 (5 bases). The germline V gene encodes CDR1 KGHSH and CDR2 LQKENI. CDR3 length equals 14 residues. The CDR3 bases that were read are TGTGCCAGCTCACCTCAGGGCTGGGGAAACATC. It translates to CASSPQGWGNI. The full CDR3 reads CASSPQGWGNIYTF.

Concerning this clone: Sequencing ends 3 residues short of the CDR3 end; the germline J gene provides the rest. The J gene is TRBJ2-2, the V gene TRBV5-5; weak D call: TRBD1 (6 bases). The germline V and J ends were trimmed by 4 bases and 6 bases, with 16 bases remaining between them. Per germline, CDR1 SGHKS and CDR2 YYEKEE (reference sequence). The CDR3 is made up of 15 amino acids. CDR3 DNA, as far as it was read: TGTGCCAGCAGCGCCGGACAGCTCCGAGCCGGGGAG. Translated: CASSAGQLRAGE. From start to end, the CDR3 is CASSAGQLRAGELFF.

In the case of this clone: Sequencing ends 3 residues short of the CDR3 end; the germline J gene provides the rest. This sequence joins TRBV20-1 and TRBJ2-1, with 9 bases matching TRBD2. V was clipped by 3 bases and J by 4 bases; unmatched bases: 4. Per germline, CDR1 DFQATT and CDR2 SNEGSKA (reference sequence). The CDR3 runs 14 residues. Incomplete CDR3 DNA: TGCAGTGCTAGCCTGACTAGCGGATACAATGAG. This gives the protein CSASLTSGYNE. The whole CDR3 region reads CSASLTSGYNEQFF.

As concerns this clone: The sequence runs out 3 residues before the end of the CDR3; the remainder is reconstructed from the germline J gene. The rearrangement uses TRBV7-9 and TRBJ1-6; 7 positions match TRBD1. CDR1 and CDR2 (germline): SEHNR, FQNEAQ (reference sequence). V lost 4 bases and J lost 6; bases outside the gene matches: 3. CDR3 length equals 14 residues. Incomplete CDR3 DNA: TGTGCCAGCAGCTCACAGGGGACTAATTCACCC. Its translation is CASSSQGTNSP. The whole CDR3 region reads CASSSQGTNSPLHF.

Turning to this clone: The read finishes 3 residues shy of the CDR3 end, and the germline J gene is used to complete it. The chain employs TRBV5-1 and TRBJ2-5; D is unclear. CDR3 size: 12 residues. Per germline, CDR1 SGHRS and CDR2 YFSETQ. Trimming took off 4 bases at V and 5 bases at J, with 9 bases between the two ends. CDR3 bases read: TGCGCCAGCAGCGCGGCTTTGGAGACC. This sequence encodes CASSAALET. The complete CDR3 protein is CASSAALETQYF. The full variable domain, completed using reference TRBV5-1 and TRBJ2-5, is KAGVTQTPRYLIKTRGQQVTLSCSPISGHRSVSWYQQTPGQGLQFLFEYFSETQRNKGNFPGRFSGRQFSNSRSEMNVSTLELGDSALYLCASSAALETQYFGPGTRLLVL.

Concerning this clone itself: The read ends 3 residues before the CDR3 terminus; that terminus is restored from the germline J gene. The V gene is TRBV19, the J gene TRBJ2-2; weak D call: TRBD2 (5 bases). The CDR3 has 16 amino acids. Germline-derived CDR1 and CDR2 are LNHDA and SQIVND (reference sequence). The CDR3 bases that were read are TGTGCCAGTAGTAGCTCAGCGGTGCCCTGGGTCAACGTG. Amino acids: CASSSSAVPWVNV. The whole CDR3 protein is CASSSSAVPWVNVLFF.

Points on this clone: The read terminates 3 residues before the CDR3 end, so the remaining end is supplied by the germline J gene. V and J are TRBV19 and TRBJ1-2, with D unclear. The CDR3 runs 14 residues. Germline-derived CDR1 and CDR2 are LNHDA and SQIVND (reference sequence). This chain's CDR3 is CASSIPGLKNDYTF. The sequenced CDR3 bases are TGTGCCAGTAGTATACCCGGACTAAAAAATGAC.

With regard to this clone: The read comes to an end 3 residues before the CDR3 does, leaving the germline J gene to fill in the end. The V and J genes are TRBV30 and TRBJ1-2; a weak D match, TRBD1 (6 bases). Germline CDR1 is GTSNPN and CDR2 is SVGIG (reference sequence). Trimming stripped 0 bases from V and 1 base from J, with 12 bases between. The CDR3 length is 15 residues. Incomplete CDR3 DNA: TGTGCCTGGAGTGTAGGAACAGGGCTTAACTATGGC. Translated, it gives CAWSVGTGLNYG. The full CDR3 reads CAWSVGTGLNYGYTF.

With respect to this clone: The read ends 3 residues early relative to the CDR3; the germline J gene fills the gap. This chain uses TRBV2 with TRBJ2-5; 13 bases fit TRBD2. V was pared by 7 bases and J by 1 base, with 6 bases of the junction left unmatched. Germline V CDR1 and CDR2: SNHLY, FYNNEI. The CDR3 loop spans 16 amino acids. Partial CDR3 DNA: TGTGCCAGCATGGGGACTAGCGGGGCCGTCCAAGAGACC. This translates into CASMGTSGAVQET. In full, the CDR3 is CASMGTSGAVQETQYF. Full variable domain (rest looked up from reference TRBV2 and TRBJ2-5): EPEVTQTPSHQVTQMGQEVILRCVPISNHLYFYWYRQILGQKVEFLVSFYNNEISEKSEIFDDQFSVERPDGSNFTLKIRSTKLEDSAMYFCASMGTSGAVQETQYFGPGTRLLVL.

About this clone itself: Coverage ceases 3 residues before the CDR3 finishes, and the germline J gene fills in the end. V usage is TRBV5-1 and J usage is TRBJ1-1, with D hard to call. The CDR3 consists of 14 residues. Germline CDR1 reads SGHRS; CDR2 reads YFSETQ. V lost 0 bases and J 2 bases, leaving 8 bases between the germline ends. The CDR3 DNA, read in part, is TGCGCCAGCAGCTTGGCAGGCATAAACACTGAA. It translates to CASSLAGINTE. The CDR3, in full, reads CASSLAGINTEAFF.

Details on this clone: Read sequence stops 3 residues before the CDR3 end, and the germline J gene provides the missing end. J is TRBJ2-7 and V is TRBV19; perhaps TRBD2 as D (6 bases). This CDR3 is built from 12 residues. V gave up 6 bases and J gave up 6 bases, with 12 bases separating them. Germline assignment: CDR1 LNHDA and CDR2 SQIVND (reference sequence). The CDR3 reads CASSAPGVEQYF. The covered CDR3 bases are TGTGCCAGTAGCGCACCGGGGGTCGAG.

As concerns this clone: The CDR3 end lies 3 residues beyond the end of the read and is filled in from the germline J gene. V is TRBV30 and J is TRBJ1-1; possibly TRBD1 for D (5 bases). Germline lookup yields CDR1 GTSNPN and CDR2 SVGIG (reference sequence). The germline V and J ends were trimmed by 1 base and 1 base, with 10 bases remaining between them. The CDR3 sequence is 14 residues long. The CDR3 DNA, read in part, is TGTGCCTGGAGTGACGCGACAGAGAACACTGAA. Amino acid sequence: CAWSDATENTE. In full, the CDR3 is CAWSDATENTEAFF.

About this clone: The CDR3 goes on 3 residues after the read ends, and that part is filled in from the germline J gene. J is TRBJ2-7 and V is TRBV4-1; D is possibly TRBD1 (6 bases). Germline CDR1 and CDR2: MGHRA and YSYEKL. This CDR3 is built from 17 residues. V lost 1 base and J lost 2, with 18 bases in between. The CDR3 region is CASSQGGGRSGTYEQYF. The sequenced part of the CDR3 DNA is TGCGCCAGCAGCCAAGGAGGGGGAAGGTCAGGCACCTACGAG.

To note about this clone: The read halts 3 residues ahead of the CDR3 end, with the missing end drawn from the germline J gene. The chain combines TRBV7-9 with TRBJ1-4; the match to TRBD1 covers 7 bases. This CDR3 spans 15 amino acids. Unmatched junction bases numbered 5, after V lost 4 bases and J lost 3 bases. The germline gives CDR1 SEHNR, CDR2 FQNEAQ (reference sequence). The sequenced part of the CDR3 DNA is TGTGCCAGCAGCTCAAACAGGGGACCTAATGAAAAA. Its protein product is CASSSNRGPNEK. The full CDR3 sequence reads CASSSNRGPNEKLFF.

Concerning this clone itself: The sequenced fragment ends 3 residues before the CDR3 boundary, so the rest is inferred from the germline J gene. The chain is built from TRBV11-2 and TRBJ2-2, with a tentative D call TRBD1 (5 bases). The CDR3 loop spans 12 amino acids. Germline values: CDR1 SGHAT, CDR2 FQNNGV. The DNA read from the CDR3 is TGTGCCGGGTACTCTGGGGCCAACGTG. It translates to CAGYSGANV. The complete CDR3 protein is CAGYSGANVLFF. The full variable domain, with the rest looked up from reference TRBV11-2 and TRBJ2-2, is EAGVAQSPRYKIIEKRQSVAFWCNPISGHATLYWYQQILGQGPKLLIQFQNNGVVDDSQLPKDRFSAERLKGVDSTLKIQPAKLEDSAVYLCAGYSGANVLFFGEGSRLTVL.

Of note for this clone: Read sequence stops 3 residues before the CDR3 end, and the germline J gene provides the missing end. V gene TRBV19 combines with J gene TRBJ2-7; D is possibly TRBD1 (7 bases). The CDR3 runs to 15 residues. Trimming stripped 1 base from V and 5 bases from J, with 15 bases between. CDR1 is LNHDA, CDR2 SQIVND, per germline (reference sequence). CDR3 region: CASSIAAGQPNEQYF. The part of the CDR3 DNA that was read is TGTGCCAGTAGTATAGCCGCGGGACAGCCCAACGAG.

In the case of this clone: The observed sequence ends 3 residues before the CDR3 terminus, with the missing tail filled in from the germline J gene. The chain recombines TRBV10-2 with TRBJ2-7, with D tentatively TRBD2 (5 bases). Trimming cost V 10 bases and J 3 bases, with 22 bases left between them. Germline V gene sequence: CDR1 WSHSY, CDR2 SAAADI. The CDR3 covers 15 residues. The sequenced part of the CDR3 DNA is TGCGCCACTTCGCTAGCCGAGACTTCGGACTACGAG. This codes for CATSLAETSDYE. The whole CDR3 region reads CATSLAETSDYEQYF.